The 26 T cell receptor beta chains reported below all come from one sample, sequenced in a study of T cell changes during pregnancy in multiple sclerosis. Here immunoSEQ multiplex PCR was the method, and the copy in TCRdb shows in-frame clones only, minus some. The table includes roughly 48,000 clones, almost 95% detected once. Sequencing was performed on CD4+ T cells from peripheral blood mononuclear cells, taken in the second trimester of pregnancy. These TCRs come from a female donor in good health, enrolled as a control in a pregnancy study.

This clone has just one count. J is TRBJ2-1 and V is TRBV19; 9 positions agree with TRBD2. Germline trimming cut 4 bases from V and 7 bases from J; bases unmatched to any gene: 11. CDR3 length equals 16 residues. Germline V gene lookup returns CDR1 LNHDA and CDR2 SQIVND (reference sequence). This chain's CDR3 is CASSTAGGGGRNEQFF. The CDR3 DNA follows: TGTGCCAGTAGTACAGCGGGGGGTGGGGGGCGGAATGAGCAGTTCTTC.

The rearrangement links TRBV30 to TRBJ1-5; D is unclear. Deletions cut 2 bases from V and 0 bases from J, with 5 bases between. The CDR3 consists of 13 residues. The germline V gene encodes CDR1 GTSNPN and CDR2 SVGIG (reference sequence). CDR3 nucleotide sequence: TGTGCCTGGAGTACTTATAGCAATCAGCCCCAGCATTTT. It encodes CAWSTYSNQPQHF.

The V gene is TRBV19, the J gene TRBJ2-5; 8 nucleotides match TRBD1. CDR1 is LNHDA and CDR2 is SQIVND in the germline V gene (reference sequence). After removal of 3 bases from V and 3 bases from J, the junction contained 6 bases not matched to a gene. The CDR3 contains 15 residues. The CDR3 is CASSIQGASEETQYF. The CDR3 region has the DNA TGTGCCAGTAGTATTCAGGGGGCCAGCGAAGAGACCCAGTACTTC.

The chain is built from TRBV28 and TRBJ1-4; no firm D call. This CDR3 comprises 14 residues. V dropped 3 bases and J dropped 4 bases, with 9 bases sitting between them. Looked up from germline, CDR1 is MDHEN and CDR2 is SYDVKM. The CDR3 loop is CASSFSGINEKLFF. The CDR3 nucleotides read TGTGCCAGCAGTTTTTCGGGTATTAATGAAAAACTGTTTTTT.

The V and J genes are TRBV2 and TRBJ1-5; tentatively, D is TRBD1 (5 bases). CDR1 SNHLY and CDR2 FYNNEI come from the germline V gene. The CDR3 sequence is 15 residues long. V lost 6 bases and J 0 bases, leaving 12 bases between the germline ends. In DNA form, the CDR3 reads TGTGCCAGCAGGCCCGACAGCTATAGCAATCAGCCCCAGCATTTT. Translating gives CASRPDSYSNQPQHF.

This sequence joins TRBV18 and TRBJ2-7; 9 bases are a match to TRBD1. The CDR3 totals 14 residues. Germline lookup yields CDR1 KGHSH and CDR2 LQKENI. V dropped 6 bases and J dropped 4; count of bases not matched to a gene: 7. DNA for the CDR3: TGTGCCAGCTCGCAGCCGGGACAGGGATACGAGCAGTACTTC. Its translation: CASSQPGQGYEQYF.

The chain uses TRBV7-3 and TRBJ2-2; TRBD2 is a possible D gene (5 bases). Germline V gene data show CDR1 as SGHTA and CDR2 as FQGTGA. CDR3 size: 13 residues. V was cut by 4 bases and J by 7 bases, with 10 bases left in between. In DNA, the CDR3 is TGTGCCAGCAGCTCCTCGGCGGGCGGGGAGCTGTTTTTT. Protein product: CASSSSAGGELFF.

The rearrangement links TRBV7-9 to TRBJ2-1, with TRBD1 as a possible D gene (6 bases). CDR1 and CDR2 from the germline V gene are SEHNR and FQNEAQ (reference sequence). The V end lost 5 bases, the J end lost 5 bases, and 13 bases lay between the germline ends. The CDR3 sequence is 14 residues long. For the CDR3, the DNA is TGTGCCAGCAGCCAGGACAGATCCCACAATGAGCAGTTCTTC. It yields the protein CASSQDRSHNEQFF.

The chain uses TRBV19 and TRBJ1-5; 8 nucleotides line up with TRBD1. CDR3 length: 15 residues. Germline V gene sequence: CDR1 LNHDA, CDR2 SQIVND (reference sequence). V dropped 7 bases and J dropped 6; count of bases not matched to a gene: 11. The CDR3 DNA follows: TGTGCCAGTACCCTCCGACAGGGGCGAGGTCAGCCCCAGCATTTT. It codes for CASTLRQGRGQPQHF.

This chain links TRBV28 with TRBJ2-1, with 10 nucleotides matching TRBD1. Germline V gene data show CDR1 as MDHEN and CDR2 as SYDVKM. The ends lost 6 bases at V and 9 bases at J; junction bases unmatched: 20. The CDR3 covers 18 residues. CDR3 in amino acids: CASSPSVGQGTTGSEQFF. CDR3 DNA: TGTGCCAGCAGCCCTTCCGTGGGACAGGGGACTACCGGATCTGAGCAGTTCTTC.

The chain carries TRBV6-5 and TRBJ1-3, with D unclear. CDR1 and CDR2 from the germline V gene are MNHEY and SVGAGI. V lost 3 bases to trimming and J lost 0 bases, with 9 bases between them. The CDR3 loop spans 15 amino acids. CDR3 sequence reads: CASSYSFNSGNTIYF. In DNA, the CDR3 is TGTGCCAGCAGTTATTCCTTTAACTCTGGAAACACCATATATTTT.

This sequence joins TRBV6-1 and TRBJ1-1; 7 bases fit TRBD1. CDR1 is MNHNS and CDR2 is SASEGT in the germline V gene. This CDR3 spans 14 amino acids. The J segment lost 5 bases and the V segment lost 6 bases, leaving 9 bases of the junction unmatched. In DNA form, the CDR3 reads TGTGCCAGCAGCCTAATAGGGGGCTCTACTGAAGCTTTCTTT. Encoded protein: CASSLIGGSTEAFF.

The chain uses TRBV5-5 and TRBJ2-1, with 9 bases identical to TRBD1. The CDR3 contains 16 residues. Germline V gives CDR1 SGHKS, CDR2 YYEKEE (reference sequence). With V trimmed by 4 bases and J by 3 bases, 8 bases remained unmatched. The CDR3 reads CASSGDRGFLYNEQFF. The DNA for the CDR3 is TGTGCCAGCAGCGGAGACAGGGGGTTCCTCTACAATGAGCAGTTCTTC. The full variable domain, completed using reference TRBV5-5 and TRBJ2-1, is DAGVTQSPTHLIKTRGQQVTLRCSPISGHKSVSWYQQVLGQGPQFIFQYYEKEERGRGNFPDRFSARQFPNYSSELNVNALLLGDSALYLCASSGDRGFLYNEQFFGPGTRLTVL.

The V and J genes are TRBV2 and TRBJ2-3, with D possibly being TRBD2 (5 bases). Between the trimmed V and J ends, which lost 6 bases and 4 bases, there was a span of 8 bases. Germline loops: CDR1 SNHLY, CDR2 FYNNEI. This CDR3 comprises 12 residues. The CDR3 sequence: CASRLLADTQYF. Written as DNA, the CDR3 is TGTGCCAGCAGGCTACTAGCAGATACGCAGTATTTT.

The chain joins TRBV18 to TRBJ1-1, with D perhaps TRBD1 (5 bases). The CDR3 sequence is 13 residues long. V shed 5 bases and J shed 1 base, with 8 bases lying between them. The germline V gene has CDR1 KGHSH and CDR2 LQKENI. DNA for the CDR3: TGTGCCAGCTCAGAACAGGCGAACACTGAAGCTTTCTTT. This translates into CASSEQANTEAFF.

This clone was detected a few times. The chain couples TRBV2 to TRBJ1-2; D is uncertain. Germline loops: CDR1 SNHLY, CDR2 FYNNEI. Trimming stripped 3 bases from V and 8 bases from J, with 13 bases between. This CDR3 region has 13 residues. In DNA, the CDR3 is TGTGCCAGCAGTGAGAGAGGAAAGGAAGGCTACACCTTC. This encodes CASSERGKEGYTF.

The genes are TRBV5-6 and TRBJ2-3; D might be TRBD2 (5 bases). Germline lookup yields CDR1 SGHDT and CDR2 YYEEEE. The CDR3 sequence is 15 residues long. The V gene lost 0 bases and the J gene lost 3 bases, with 11 bases spanning the gap. The CDR3 DNA reads as TGTGCCAGCAGCTTGGGCGGTCGGAGGACAGATACGCAGTATTTT. Translation: CASSLGGRRTDTQYF. Supplemented by reference TRBV5-6 and TRBJ2-3, the full variable domain reads DAGVTQSPTHLIKTRGQQVTLRCSPKSGHDTVSWYQQALGQGPQFIFQYYEEEERQRGNFPDRFSGHQFPNYSSELNVNALLLGDSALYLCASSLGGRRTDTQYFGPGTRLTVL.

The chain couples TRBV29-1 to TRBJ2-5; a possible D gene is TRBD2 (6 bases). Germline V gives CDR1 SQVTM, CDR2 ANQGSEA. Trimming removed 4 bases from V and 0 bases from J, with 12 bases in between. The CDR3 is 14 amino acids. This chain's CDR3 is CSVGGTHYQETQYF. Written as DNA, the CDR3 is TGCAGCGTTGGGGGGACTCATTACCAAGAGACCCAGTACTTC.

V and J are TRBV7-7 and TRBJ2-2; 9 bases are a match to TRBD2. Trimming cost V 3 bases and J 4 bases; bases outside gene matches: 0. The CDR3 loop spans 14 amino acids. Germline assignment: CDR1 SSHAT and CDR2 FNYEAQ (reference sequence). CDR3 sequence (DNA): TGTGCCAGCAGCTTGCGGGGGGGCACCGGGGAGCTGTTTTTT. This translates into CASSLRGGTGELFF.

This chain joins TRBV5-1 and TRBJ2-5; 7 positions agree with TRBD1. CDR1 and CDR2 (germline): SGHRS, YFSETQ. There are 13 residues in the CDR3. V was clipped by 0 bases and J by 4 bases; unmatched bases: 0. DNA for the CDR3: TGCGCCAGCAGCTTGGGGACAGGAGAGACCCAGTACTTC. Translated, it gives CASSLGTGETQYF.

This clone has a single count. The gene calls are TRBV6-1 and TRBJ2-5; 7 nucleotides line up with TRBD1. V lost 3 bases and J lost 1; bases outside the gene matches: 8. The CDR3 runs 16 residues. In germline, CDR1 is MNHNS, CDR2 SASEGT. The CDR3 coding sequence is TGTGCCAGCAGTGATTACTGGGGACAGCTCCAAGAGACCCAGTACTTC. It specifies CASSDYWGQLQETQYF.

V and J are TRBV6-5 and TRBJ1-6; 12 positions match TRBD1. Per the germline V gene, CDR1 is MNHEY and CDR2 is SVGAGI. The CDR3 has 15 residues. Trimming removed 7 bases from V and 7 bases from J; junction bases left unmatched: 5. CDR3 amino acids: CASKGQGARNSPLHF. CDR3 sequence (DNA): TGTGCCAGCAAGGGACAGGGGGCGCGGAATTCACCCCTCCACTTT.

This clone was detected only once. The V gene is TRBV28, the J gene TRBJ2-1; 9 bases align to TRBD1. The CDR3 has 15 amino acids. Germline CDR1 reads MDHEN; CDR2 reads SYDVKM. V trimming: 7 bases; J trimming: 4 bases; junction bases outside the gene matches: 8. The CDR3 here is CASTLGQGLYNEQFF. As DNA, the CDR3 is TGTGCCAGCACCTTGGGACAGGGACTTTACAATGAGCAGTTCTTC.

This clone was picked up one time. V is TRBV11-3 and J is TRBJ2-7; a weak D match, TRBD2 (6 bases). The CDR3 loop spans 14 amino acids. Trimming took off 5 bases at V and 6 bases at J, with 17 bases between the two ends. CDR1 and CDR2 from the germline V gene are SGHNT and YENEEA. The CDR3 sequence: CASSARGAEGEQYF. CDR3 in DNA: TGTGCCAGCAGCGCCCGTGGGGCGGAGGGCGAGCAGTACTTC.

The rearrangement uses TRBV2 and TRBJ2-3, with 8 bases that match TRBD2. The CDR3 is made up of 13 amino acids. Germline V lookup: CDR1 SNHLY, CDR2 FYNNEI. With V trimmed by 6 bases and J by 10 bases, 9 bases remained unmatched. As DNA, the CDR3 is TGTGCCAGCAGCAACCGAGCGGGAGAGGCGCAGTATTTT. Translating gives CASSNRAGEAQYF.

The genes are TRBV28 and TRBJ1-5, with 8 nucleotides matching TRBD1. The germline CDR1 and CDR2 sequences are MDHEN and SYDVKM. The CDR3 length is 14 residues. The ends lost 5 bases at V and 6 bases at J; junction bases unmatched: 6. The CDR3 DNA reads TGTGCCAGCAGTCCTCGGACAGGGAGTCAGCCCCAGCATTTT. Translated, it gives CASSPRTGSQPQHF.